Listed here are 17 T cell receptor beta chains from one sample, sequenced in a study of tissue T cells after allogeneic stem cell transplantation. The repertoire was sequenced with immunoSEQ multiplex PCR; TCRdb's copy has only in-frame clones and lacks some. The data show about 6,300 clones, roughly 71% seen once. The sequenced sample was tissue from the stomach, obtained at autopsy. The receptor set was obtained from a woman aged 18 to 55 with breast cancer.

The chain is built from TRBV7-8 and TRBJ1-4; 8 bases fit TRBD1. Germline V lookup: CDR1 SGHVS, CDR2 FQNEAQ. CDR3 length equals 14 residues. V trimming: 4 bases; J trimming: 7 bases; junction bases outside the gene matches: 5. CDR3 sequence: CASSSSGGFEKLFF. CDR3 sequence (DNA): TGTGCCAGCAGCTCCTCAGGGGGCTTTGAAAAACTGTTTTTT.

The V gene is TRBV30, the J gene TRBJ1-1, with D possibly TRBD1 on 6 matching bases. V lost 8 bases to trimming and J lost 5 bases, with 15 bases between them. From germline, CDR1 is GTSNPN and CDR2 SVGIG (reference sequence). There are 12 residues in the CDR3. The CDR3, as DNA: TGTGCCCAACAGGGAGGAGGAACTGAAGCTTTCTTT. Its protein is CAQQGGGTEAFF.

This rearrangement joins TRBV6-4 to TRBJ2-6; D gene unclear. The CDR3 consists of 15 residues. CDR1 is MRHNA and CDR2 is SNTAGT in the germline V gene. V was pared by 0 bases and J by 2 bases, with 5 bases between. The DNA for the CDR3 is TGTGCCAGCAGTGACTCCACAGCTGGGGCCAACGTCCTGACTTTC. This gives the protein CASSDSTAGANVLTF.

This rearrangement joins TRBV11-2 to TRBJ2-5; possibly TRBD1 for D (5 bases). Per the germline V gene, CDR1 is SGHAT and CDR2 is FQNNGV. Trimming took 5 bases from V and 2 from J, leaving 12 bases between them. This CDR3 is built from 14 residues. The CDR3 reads CASSPSTVQETQYF. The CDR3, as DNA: TGTGCCAGCAGCCCGTCGACAGTACAAGAGACCCAGTACTTC.

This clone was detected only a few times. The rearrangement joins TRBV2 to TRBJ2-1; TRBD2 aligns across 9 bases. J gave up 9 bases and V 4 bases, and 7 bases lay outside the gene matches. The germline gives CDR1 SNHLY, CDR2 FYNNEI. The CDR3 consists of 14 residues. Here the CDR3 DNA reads TGTGCCAGCAGTGTAGTTAGCGGGGGAAGTGAGCAGTTCTTC. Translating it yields CASSVVSGGSEQFF.

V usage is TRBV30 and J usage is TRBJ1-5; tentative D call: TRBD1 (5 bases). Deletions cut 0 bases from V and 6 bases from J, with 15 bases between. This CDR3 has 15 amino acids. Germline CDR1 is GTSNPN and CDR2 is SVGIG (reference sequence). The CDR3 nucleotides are TGTGCCTGGAGTGTACGTACAGGTCGAAGTCAGCCCCAGCATTTT. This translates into CAWSVRTGRSQPQHF.

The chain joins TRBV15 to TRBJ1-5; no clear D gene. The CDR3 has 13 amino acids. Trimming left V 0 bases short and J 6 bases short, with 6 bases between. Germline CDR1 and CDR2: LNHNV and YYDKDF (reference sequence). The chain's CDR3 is CATSRDVSQPQHF. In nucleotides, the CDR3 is TGTGCCACCAGCAGAGACGTAAGTCAGCCCCAGCATTTT.

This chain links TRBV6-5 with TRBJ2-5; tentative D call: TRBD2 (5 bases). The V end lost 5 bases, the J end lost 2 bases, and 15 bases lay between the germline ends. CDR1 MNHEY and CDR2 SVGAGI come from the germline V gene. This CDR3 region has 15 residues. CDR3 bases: TGTGCCAGCAGTATCAATCGGCGGGCTCAAGAGACCCAGTACTTC. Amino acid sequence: CASSINRRAQETQYF.

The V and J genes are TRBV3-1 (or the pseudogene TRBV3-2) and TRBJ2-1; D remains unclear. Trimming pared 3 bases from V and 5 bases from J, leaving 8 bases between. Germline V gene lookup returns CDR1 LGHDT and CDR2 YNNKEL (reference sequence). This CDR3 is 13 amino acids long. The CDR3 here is CASSQALNNEQFF. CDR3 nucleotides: TGTGCCAGCAGCCAGGCCCTAAACAATGAGCAGTTCTTC.

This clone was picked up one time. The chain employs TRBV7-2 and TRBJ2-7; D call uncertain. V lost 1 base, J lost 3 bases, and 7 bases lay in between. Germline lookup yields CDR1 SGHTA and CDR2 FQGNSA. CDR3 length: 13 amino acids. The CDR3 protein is CASSLVQFYEQYF. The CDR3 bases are TGTGCCAGCAGCTTAGTACAGTTCTACGAGCAGTACTTC.

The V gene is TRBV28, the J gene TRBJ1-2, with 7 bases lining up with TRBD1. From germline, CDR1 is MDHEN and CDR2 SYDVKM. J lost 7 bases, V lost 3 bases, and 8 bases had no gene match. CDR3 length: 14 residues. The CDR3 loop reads CASSFSDRVSGYTF. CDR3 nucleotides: TGTGCCAGCAGTTTCTCCGACAGGGTATCTGGCTACACCTTC.

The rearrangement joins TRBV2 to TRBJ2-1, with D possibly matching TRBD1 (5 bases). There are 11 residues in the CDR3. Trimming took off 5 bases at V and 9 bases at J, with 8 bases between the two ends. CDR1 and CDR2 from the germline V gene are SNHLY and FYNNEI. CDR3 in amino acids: CASSRRGEQFF. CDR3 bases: TGTGCCAGCAGTCGTAGGGGTGAGCAGTTCTTC.

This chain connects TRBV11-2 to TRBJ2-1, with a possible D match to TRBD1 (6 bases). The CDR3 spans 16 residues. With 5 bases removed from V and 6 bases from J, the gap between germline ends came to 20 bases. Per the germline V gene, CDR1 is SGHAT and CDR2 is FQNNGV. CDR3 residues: CASSIIPGQRGNEQFF. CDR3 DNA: TGTGCCAGCAGCATTATACCGGGACAACGGGGCAATGAGCAGTTCTTC.

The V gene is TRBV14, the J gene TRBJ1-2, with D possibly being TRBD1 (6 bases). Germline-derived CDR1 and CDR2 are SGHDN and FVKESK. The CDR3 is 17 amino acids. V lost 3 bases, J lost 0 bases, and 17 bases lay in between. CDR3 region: CASSHASGHLSNYGYTF. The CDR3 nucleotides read TGTGCCAGCAGCCATGCCTCGGGACATCTGTCTAACTATGGCTACACCTTC.

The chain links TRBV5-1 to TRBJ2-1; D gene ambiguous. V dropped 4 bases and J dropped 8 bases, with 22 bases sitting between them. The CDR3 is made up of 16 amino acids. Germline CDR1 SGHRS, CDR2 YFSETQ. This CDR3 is CASSTSTLSGWDEQFF. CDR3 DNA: TGCGCCAGCAGCACTTCGACTCTATCAGGTTGGGATGAGCAGTTCTTC.

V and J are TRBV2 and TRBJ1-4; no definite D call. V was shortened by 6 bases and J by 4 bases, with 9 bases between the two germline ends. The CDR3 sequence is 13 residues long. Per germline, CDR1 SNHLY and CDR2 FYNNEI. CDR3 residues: CASSGVLNEKLFF. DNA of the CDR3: TGTGCCAGCAGCGGGGTTCTTAATGAAAAACTGTTTTTT. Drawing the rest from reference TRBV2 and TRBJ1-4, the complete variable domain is EPEVTQTPSHQVTQMGQEVILRCVPISNHLYFYWYRQILGQKVEFLVSFYNNEISEKSEIFDDQFSVERPDGSNFTLKIRSTKLEDSAMYFCASSGVLNEKLFFGSGTQLSVL.

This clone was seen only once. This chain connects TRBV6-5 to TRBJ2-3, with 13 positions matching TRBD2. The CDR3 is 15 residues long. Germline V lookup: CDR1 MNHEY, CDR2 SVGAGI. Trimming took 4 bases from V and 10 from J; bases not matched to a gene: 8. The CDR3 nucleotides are TGTGCCAGCAGTTCTCCGACTAGCGGGAGGCGGTCGCAGTATTTT. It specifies CASSSPTSGRRSQYF.